This passage covers 6 T cell receptor beta chains from one sample sequenced in a study of OX40 agonist ivuxolimab in advanced cancers. Preparation of the library involved the immunoSEQ multiplex PCR assay. This immuneACCESS table, as held by TCRdb, lists in-frame sequences with V and J called but not all clones. Of the missing ones, under half trace to an unresolved V gene in checked studies; the others have no known cause. Recorded for this sample are 30,000 to 40,000 clones; 65% to 80% of them occurred a single time. Together, the top ten hold approximately 13% of the sample. The input for sequencing was CD4+ or CD8+ T cells sorted from blood, taken in a trial of the OX40 agonist ivuxolimab. Receptors were obtained from an adult with an advanced solid tumor such as melanoma, head and neck, liver or kidney cancer.

The chain has TRBV28 and TRBJ1-5; D remains ambiguous. Trimming took off 6 bases at V and 0 bases at J, with 9 bases between the two ends. CDR1 and CDR2 (germline): MDHEN, SYDVKM. CDR3 size: 14 residues. CDR3 region: CASSSGGSNQPQHF. The CDR3 bases are TGTGCCAGCAGCTCGGGAGGTAGCAATCAGCCCCAGCATTTT.

This clone turned up a few times. J is TRBJ2-6 and V is TRBV2, with TRBD1 matching 12 bases. The CDR3 length is 17 residues. The V gene's germline CDR1 is SNHLY and CDR2 FYNNEI. V gave up 6 bases and J gave up 2 bases; unmatched junction bases: 5. CDR3 nucleotides: TGTGCCAGCAGCTGGGACAGGGGGCGTACTGGGGCCAACGTCCTGACTTTC. Encoded protein: CASSWDRGRTGANVLTF.

As for this clone: An end of the junction does not agree with germline; a read error may underlie this. The gene calls are TRBV7-9 and TRBJ2-5, with TRBD2 identical over 11 bases. The CDR3 runs to 14 residues. Germline V gene sequence: CDR1 SEHNR, CDR2 FQNEAQ (reference sequence). CDR3: CASSLGIAGGLRNF. The CDR3 nucleotides read TGTGCCAGCAGCTTAGGAATAGCGGGAGGGCTCCGAAACTTC.

The CDR3 nucleotides are TGTGCCAGCAGCCGGGCGAGCGGGAGGGGGGAGACCCAGTACTTC. This translates into CASSRASGRGETQYF. This rearrangement joins TRBV2 to TRBJ2-5, with 10 bases aligning to TRBD2. CDR1 SNHLY and CDR2 FYNNEI come from the germline V gene. Trimming took 6 bases from V and 5 from J; bases not matched to a gene: 9. The CDR3 runs to 15 residues.

This clone was recorded a few times. DNA for the CDR3: TGTGCCAGCAGGCGACAGGGGGCGCGTGGCTACACCTTC. Translation gives CASRRQGARGYTF. V gene TRBV28 combines with J gene TRBJ1-2, with 10 bases identical to TRBD1. The germline gives CDR1 MDHEN, CDR2 SYDVKM. With 6 bases clipped from V and 7 bases from J, the junction kept 5 bases outside the gene matches. The CDR3 sequence is 13 residues long.

This chain uses TRBV9 with TRBJ1-4; D ambiguous. The CDR3 totals 14 residues. The germline CDR1 and CDR2 sequences are SGDLS and YYNGEE. V dropped 4 bases and J dropped 4 bases, with 11 bases sitting between them. The CDR3 region has the DNA TGTGCCAGCAGCCGCCAGACGGGTAATGAAAAACTGTTTTTT. It codes for CASSRQTGNEKLFF.